The 5 T cell receptor beta chains reported below all come from one sample, sequenced in a study of radiotherapy plus CTLA-4 blockade in lung cancer. TCRdb's copy holds only in-frame clones and misses some; the assay was immunoSEQ multiplex PCR. The sample yields roughly 120,000 clones, about four fifths seen once. The sample was peripheral blood, taken from a patient treated with radiotherapy plus ipilimumab. The receptor source for this set is a human donor with non-small cell lung cancer that progressed on radiotherapy plus ipilimumab. Some clones in this sample may be carry-over from other donors' samples.

This chain's CDR3 is CASSLSIQGAGELFF. DNA of the CDR3: TGCGCCAGCAGCTTGTCGATTCAGGGAGCCGGGGAGCTGTTTTTT. V usage is TRBV5-1 and J usage is TRBJ2-2; D may be TRBD1 or TRBD2 (5 bases each). CDR1 is SGHRS and CDR2 is YFSETQ in the germline V gene. This CDR3 is built from 15 residues. With 1 base removed from V and 6 bases from J, the gap between germline ends came to 13 bases.

The CDR3 region has the DNA TGTGCCAGCAGCTTAGCAAGGGAAATGGGTGGTGAAAAACTGTTTTTT. It encodes CASSLAREMGGEKLFF. The gene calls are TRBV11-2 and TRBJ1-4; D not resolved. This CDR3 is built from 16 residues. Germline V gene sequence: CDR1 SGHAT, CDR2 FQNNGV. Trimming removed 1 base at V and 7 bases at J, with 16 bases between.

The V call is TRBV28, the J call TRBJ2-3; D tentatively fits TRBD1 or TRBD2 (6 bases each). In germline, CDR1 is MDHEN, CDR2 SYDVKM. V was cut by 10 bases and J by 5 bases, with 19 bases left in between. The CDR3 is 14 amino acids. In DNA form, the CDR3 reads TGTGCCACCAAGCAATGGGGGGCGGGAGATACGCAGTATTTT. Encoded protein: CATKQWGAGDTQYF.

The V and J genes are TRBV7-2 and TRBJ1-1; no clear D gene. The V gene's germline CDR1 is SGHTA and CDR2 FQGNSA. V was cut by 2 bases and J by 0 bases, with 10 bases left in between. The CDR3 has 15 amino acids. CDR3 region: CASSLRGLMNTEAFF. DNA for the CDR3: TGTGCCAGCAGCTTACGCGGACTTATGAACACTGAAGCTTTCTTT.

This chain joins TRBV19 and TRBJ2-5; TRBD1 is a possible D gene (6 bases). The CDR3 sequence is 15 residues long. Germline lookup yields CDR1 LNHDA and CDR2 SQIVND (reference sequence). With 5 bases removed from V and 7 bases from J, the gap between germline ends came to 20 bases. CDR3 loop: CASSFWAGGAGTQYF. The CDR3 bases are TGTGCCAGTAGTTTCTGGGCTGGGGGCGCGGGGACCCAGTACTTC.